This entry lists 17 T cell receptor beta chains sequenced from one sample in a study of T cell clonotyping in hematopoietic cell transplantation. Sequencing was performed with immunoSEQ multiplex PCR; in TCRdb, only in-frame clones are kept and a portion is missing. The table records about 43,000 clones, about 96% of them present only once. What was sequenced was peripheral blood mononuclear cells. All receptors derive from a young man in good health. Some clones in this sample may be carry-over from other donors' samples.

V and J are TRBV7-8 and TRBJ1-6; D remains unclear. The CDR3 is made up of 16 amino acids. In germline, CDR1 is SGHVS, CDR2 FQNEAQ. The V end was cut by 1 base, the J end by 3 bases, with 10 bases between. CDR3: CASSLELGFYNSPLHF. Here the CDR3 DNA reads TGTGCCAGCAGCTTAGAATTGGGTTTCTATAATTCACCCCTCCACTTT.

The chain has TRBV5-6 and TRBJ2-3; D unclear. Trimming took off 2 bases at V and 4 bases at J, with 8 bases between the two ends. Germline lookup yields CDR1 SGHDT and CDR2 YYEEEE. This CDR3 region has 13 residues. This CDR3 reads CASSLGNADTQYF. The CDR3, as DNA: TGTGCCAGCAGCTTAGGCAATGCAGATACGCAGTATTTT.

This rearrangement joins TRBV11-1 to TRBJ1-6; D remains ambiguous. Germline CDR1 and CDR2: SGHAT and FQDESV (reference sequence). The CDR3 contains 15 residues. Trimming stripped 1 base from V and 8 bases from J, with 12 bases between. The DNA for the CDR3 is TGTGCCAGCAGCTTAGGTTTTTTGAGGGATTCACCCCTCCACTTT. Translation gives CASSLGFLRDSPLHF.

The CDR3, as DNA: TGTGCCAGCACCCCGGCCCAACAGATAAGGTATTTT. It yields the protein CASTPAQQIRYF. J is TRBJ2-3 and V is TRBV7-9; unclear D gene. CDR1 is SEHNR, CDR2 FQNEAQ, per germline (reference sequence). V was pared by 7 bases and J by 14 bases, with 19 bases between. This CDR3 spans 12 amino acids.

The genes are TRBV4-2 and TRBJ2-1; 7 nucleotides align to TRBD1. The CDR3 loop spans 15 amino acids. Germline CDR1 reads LGHNA; CDR2 reads YNFKEQ. With V trimmed by 0 bases and J by 9 bases, 8 bases remained unmatched. The CDR3 protein is CASSQDPHSGGEQFF. CDR3 DNA: TGTGCCAGCAGCCAAGATCCGCATTCAGGGGGTGAGCAGTTCTTC.

The chain uses TRBV6-1 and TRBJ1-6; maybe TRBD1 (5 bases). Trimming removed 3 bases at V and 7 bases at J, with 13 bases between. Per the germline V gene, CDR1 is MNHNS and CDR2 is SASEGT. This CDR3 comprises 15 residues. The CDR3 DNA sequence: TGTGCCAGCAGTGATTTAAGGGGTCCCAATTCACCCCTCCACTTT. Protein product: CASSDLRGPNSPLHF.

V usage is TRBV5-1 and J usage is TRBJ1-1, with D possibly being TRBD1 (5 bases). The V gene lost 5 bases and the J gene lost 5 bases, with 7 bases spanning the gap. The CDR3 extends over 11 amino acids. Germline V CDR1 and CDR2: SGHRS, YFSETQ. The CDR3 protein is CASRGETEAFF. The CDR3 DNA sequence: TGCGCCAGCAGGGGGGAGACTGAAGCTTTCTTT.

This chain connects TRBV6-1 to TRBJ2-7; no definite D call. Germline V gene data show CDR1 as MNHNS and CDR2 as SASEGT. The CDR3 sequence is 12 residues long. With 1 base removed from V and 5 bases from J, the gap between germline ends came to 6 bases. For the CDR3, the DNA is TGTGCCAGCAGTGAAGAATACCACGAGCAGTACTTC. Its protein product is CASSEEYHEQYF.

The rearrangement uses TRBV7-9 and TRBJ2-7; 10 nucleotides agree with TRBD1. Germline values: CDR1 SEHNR, CDR2 FQNEAQ (reference sequence). After removal of 4 bases from V and 4 bases from J, the junction contained 7 bases not matched to a gene. The CDR3 runs to 15 residues. CDR3 in amino acids: CASSSGTGAVYEQYF. The CDR3 bases are TGTGCCAGCAGCTCAGGGACAGGGGCTGTATACGAGCAGTACTTC.

This chain links TRBV7-9 with TRBJ1-1, with TRBD1 matching over 9 bases. Germline loops: CDR1 SEHNR, CDR2 FQNEAQ (reference sequence). The CDR3 runs 15 residues. Unmatched junction bases numbered 6, after V lost 3 bases and J lost 4 bases. The CDR3 DNA is TGTGCCAGCAGCTTGGGACAGGGAGGAGGCACTGAAGCTTTCTTT. Encoded protein: CASSLGQGGGTEAFF.

The V and J genes are TRBV28 and TRBJ2-6, with D hard to call. Trimming left V 4 bases short and J 4 bases short, with 20 bases between. Germline V CDR1 and CDR2: MDHEN, SYDVKM. The CDR3 is made up of 18 amino acids. CDR3 in DNA: TGTGCCAGCAGTTCTGAGGACGGTTGGGCCCGAGGGGCCAACGTCCTGACTTTC. Its protein is CASSSEDGWARGANVLTF.

The chain links TRBV19 to TRBJ1-1, with 12 bases matching TRBD1. V shed 5 bases, J shed 6 bases, and the junction held 16 bases outside the gene matches. This CDR3 has 18 amino acids. Per germline, CDR1 LNHDA and CDR2 SQIVND (reference sequence). The CDR3 spells CASSGPGQGARGFAEAFF. In DNA, the CDR3 is TGTGCCAGTAGTGGTCCGGGACAGGGGGCTCGGGGATTCGCTGAAGCTTTCTTT.

V usage is TRBV6-1 and J usage is TRBJ1-1; a possible D gene is TRBD1 (6 bases). CDR1 is MNHNS, CDR2 SASEGT, per germline. Trimming stripped 4 bases from V and 0 bases from J, with 12 bases between. CDR3 size: 15 residues. This chain's CDR3 is CASSVYRALNTEAFF. The CDR3 region has the DNA TGTGCCAGCAGTGTGTACAGGGCACTGAACACTGAAGCTTTCTTT.

V gene TRBV6-6 combines with J gene TRBJ2-7, with D possibly TRBD1 on 6 matching bases. Germline V gives CDR1 MNHNY, CDR2 SVGAGI (reference sequence). This CDR3 has 13 amino acids. V dropped 8 bases and J dropped 4 bases, with 15 bases sitting between them. This chain's CDR3 is CASGLGQNYEQYF. The CDR3 region has the DNA TGTGCCAGCGGCCTCGGACAGAATTACGAGCAGTACTTC.

The chain combines TRBV6-6 with TRBJ2-3; 11 bases are a match to TRBD2. The CDR3 is 16 residues long. Germline CDR1 and CDR2: MNHNY and SVGAGI (reference sequence). V shed 8 bases and J 2 bases; nucleotides not matched to a gene: 9. The CDR3 DNA reads TGTGCCAGCCGGGAGGGACTAGCGGACACCACAGATACGCAGTATTTT. As protein: CASREGLADTTDTQYF.

The rearrangement joins TRBV5-1 to TRBJ2-4, with 7 bases lining up with TRBD1. From germline, CDR1 is SGHRS and CDR2 YFSETQ. After removal of 1 base from V and 2 bases from J, the junction contained 6 bases not matched to a gene. The CDR3 has 16 residues. For the CDR3, the DNA is TGCGCCAGCAGCTTGATAGGGGGCGCCTCCAAAAACATTCAGTACTTC. Encoded protein: CASSLIGGASKNIQYF.

The chain employs TRBV2 and TRBJ1-6, with 11 bases matching TRBD1. This CDR3 spans 14 amino acids. V was pared by 8 bases and J by 8 bases, with 5 bases of the junction left unmatched. Looked up from germline, CDR1 is SNHLY and CDR2 is FYNNEI. CDR3 in amino acids: CASYRDRGYSPLHF. CDR3 nucleotides: TGTGCCAGCTACCGGGACAGGGGGTATTCACCCCTCCACTTT.